The T cell receptor (beta chain) under discussion was sequenced for a study of response to subunit inactivated influenza vaccine. TCRdb ran MiXCR on the RT-PCR reads and lists one entry per CDR3 protein. The table includes about half a million distinct CDR3 sequences, around 8% detected once. Study results and limitations: Each seasonal influenza vaccination recruits few new T cells, the authors suggested.

This clonotype was observed at least ten times. The antigen is unknown. Sequences were derived from PBMCs from blood, sampled 23 months after vaccination. The TCR was taken from a man aged 50-75 years who received an inactivated influenza vaccine.

This chain's CDR3 is CASSLGQGAGGYTF. The DNA of the CDR3 is TGTGCCAGCAGTTTGGGACAGGGGGCAGGTGGCTACACCTTC. This chain uses TRBV28 with TRBJ1-2; the match to TRBD1 covers 12 bases. V lost 3 bases, J lost 7 bases, and 3 bases stayed unmatched. The germline CDR1 and CDR2 sequences are MDHEN and SYDVKM. The CDR3 runs to 14 residues.